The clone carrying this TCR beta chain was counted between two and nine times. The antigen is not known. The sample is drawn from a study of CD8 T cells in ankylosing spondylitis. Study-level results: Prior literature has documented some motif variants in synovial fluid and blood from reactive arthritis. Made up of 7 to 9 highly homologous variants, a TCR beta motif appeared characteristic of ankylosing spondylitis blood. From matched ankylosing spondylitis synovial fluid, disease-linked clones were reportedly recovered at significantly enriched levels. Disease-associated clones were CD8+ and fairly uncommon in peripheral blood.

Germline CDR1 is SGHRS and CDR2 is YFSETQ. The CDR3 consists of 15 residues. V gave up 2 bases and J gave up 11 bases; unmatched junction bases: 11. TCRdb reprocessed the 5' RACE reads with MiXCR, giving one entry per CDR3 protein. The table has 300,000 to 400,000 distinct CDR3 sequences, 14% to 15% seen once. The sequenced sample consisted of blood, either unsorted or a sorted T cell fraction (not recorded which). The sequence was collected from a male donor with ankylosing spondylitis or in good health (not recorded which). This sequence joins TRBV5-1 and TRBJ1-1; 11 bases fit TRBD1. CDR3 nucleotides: TGCGCCAGCAGCTTAGCAGGACAGGGGGCGGATAGGGCTTTCTTT. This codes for CASSLAGQGADRAFF.